This paragraph covers one TCR beta chain sequence. The J segment lost 1 base and the V segment lost 6 bases, leaving 4 bases of the junction unmatched. The CDR3 spans 14 residues. CDR1 is SGHTA, CDR2 FQGTGA, per germline. This sample stems from a study of blood T cell repertoires in COVID-19. Study overall: Samples of COVID-19 (acute and convalescent) were obtained from the United States, Italy and Spain. From T cells, B-cell-depleted T cells, or PBMCs came the material, which was cDNA or gDNA.

Source study methods: Scientists estimated how many nucleated cells there were by amplifying reference gene primers. Clones were read by immunoSEQ multiplex PCR, and TCRdb kept only the in-frame ones, dropping some. V and J calls and clone size are copied from that table; D and trimming were computed from the DNA. The profile shows about 250,000 clones, approximately 86% of them singletons. The receptor comes from a man older than 75 with acute or convalescent COVID-19. The specimen was peripheral blood. This chain uses TRBV7-3 with TRBJ1-1; 8 bases align to TRBD1. DNA for the CDR3: TGTGCCAGCAGTCCAGGGGGCGCGAACACTGAAGCTTTCTTT. Translated, it gives CASSPGGANTEAFF.